Each of the 7 T cell receptor beta chains below was sequenced from the same sample in a study of Ad26.COV2.S vaccination and SARS-CoV-2 variants. Noted treatment: around 19 received Ad26.COV2.S at low or high dose, single or two shots; roughly five received placebo; per-sample allocation not given. Sampling happened 63 days after the first vaccine or placebo injection. The assay was immunoSEQ multiplex PCR, and TCRdb's table has in-frame clones only and misses some. The sample carries about 400,000 clones, 89% recorded once. The starting material was peripheral blood, obtained in a trial of Ad26.COV2.S vaccine versus placebo. The receptors were gathered from a person between 18 and 65 years old who received the Ad26.COV2.S COVID-19 vaccine or a placebo.

CDR3 bases: TGCGCCAGCAGCGTCGAAAGTGGACCCCAAGGGCAGTACTTC. It codes for CASSVESGPQGQYF. The genes are TRBV5-1 and TRBJ2-7; unclear D gene. V was trimmed by 4 bases and J by 9 bases, leaving 20 bases between them. This CDR3 is built from 14 residues. Germline V lookup: CDR1 SGHRS, CDR2 YFSETQ.

V and J are TRBV19 and TRBJ2-1; TRBD2 is a possible D gene (5 bases). The V end was cut by 4 bases, the J end by 5 bases, with 21 bases between. Germline assignment: CDR1 LNHDA and CDR2 SQIVND (reference sequence). The CDR3 loop spans 17 amino acids. CDR3 in amino acids: CASSRPYGEPQDNEQFF. The CDR3 nucleotides are TGTGCCAGTAGTAGGCCTTACGGGGAGCCTCAGGACAATGAGCAGTTCTTC.

The V call is TRBV27, the J call TRBJ2-1, with 12 bases lining up with TRBD2. This CDR3 is built from 19 residues. Germline CDR1 and CDR2: MNHEY and SMNVEV (reference sequence). With 0 bases clipped from V and 5 bases from J, the junction kept 11 bases outside the gene matches. Written as DNA, the CDR3 is TGTGCCAGCAGTTTATCCACAACTAGCGGGAGGCGGAGGGACAATGAGCAGTTCTTC. Translating it yields CASSLSTTSGRRRDNEQFF.

The rearrangement links TRBV25-1 to TRBJ2-2; D gene unclear. The CDR3 extends over 14 amino acids. The germline CDR1 and CDR2 sequences are MGHDK and SYGVNS. Trimming cost V 2 bases and J 4 bases, with 8 bases left between them. In DNA form, the CDR3 reads TGTGCCAGCAGTGAACCGGGCGGCACCGGGGAGCTGTTTTTT. Amino acid sequence: CASSEPGGTGELFF.

J is TRBJ1-3 and V is TRBV4-1; the D gene is possibly TRBD1 (5 bases). Germline lookup yields CDR1 MGHRA and CDR2 YSYEKL. Trimming took off 4 bases at V and 5 bases at J, with 18 bases between the two ends. CDR3 size: 16 residues. The CDR3 nucleotides read TGCGCCAGCAGCCCCTTGCCGGGGGATGACAGAAACACCATATATTTT. Protein: CASSPLPGDDRNTIYF.

The rearrangement joins TRBV4-1 to TRBJ1-2, with 9 bases aligning to TRBD1. J gave up 4 bases and V 1 base, and 7 bases lay outside the gene matches. The CDR3 spans 16 residues. Germline V gives CDR1 MGHRA, CDR2 YSYEKL. CDR3 amino acids: CASSQGDRESFYGYTF. CDR3 DNA: TGCGCCAGCAGCCAAGGGGACAGGGAGTCCTTCTATGGCTACACCTTC.

This rearrangement joins TRBV3-1 (or the pseudogene TRBV3-2) to TRBJ1-3; no reliable D call. The CDR3 contains 21 residues. Per the germline V gene, CDR1 is LGHDT and CDR2 is YNNKEL (reference sequence). The V gene lost 2 bases and the J gene lost 3 bases, with 29 bases spanning the gap. The DNA for the CDR3 is TGTGCCAGCAGCCAAAAGGTCGTGGGTCTGGGCGAGAAAGCCGATGGAAACACCATATATTTT. This gives the protein CASSQKVVGLGEKADGNTIYF.